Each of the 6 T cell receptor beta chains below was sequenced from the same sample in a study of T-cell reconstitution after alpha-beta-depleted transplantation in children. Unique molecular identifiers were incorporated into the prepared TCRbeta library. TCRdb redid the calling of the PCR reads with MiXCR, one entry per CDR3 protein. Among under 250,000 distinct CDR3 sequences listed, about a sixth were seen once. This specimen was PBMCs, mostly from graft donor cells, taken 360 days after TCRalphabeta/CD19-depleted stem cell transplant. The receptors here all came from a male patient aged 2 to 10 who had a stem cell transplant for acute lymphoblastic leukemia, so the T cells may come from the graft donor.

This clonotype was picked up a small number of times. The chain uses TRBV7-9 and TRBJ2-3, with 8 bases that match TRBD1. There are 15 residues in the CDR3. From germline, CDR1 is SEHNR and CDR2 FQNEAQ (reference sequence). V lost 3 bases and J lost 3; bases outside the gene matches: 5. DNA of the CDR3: TGTGCCAGCAGCTTGGACAGGGTGAGGACAGATACGCAGTATTTT. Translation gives CASSLDRVRTDTQYF.

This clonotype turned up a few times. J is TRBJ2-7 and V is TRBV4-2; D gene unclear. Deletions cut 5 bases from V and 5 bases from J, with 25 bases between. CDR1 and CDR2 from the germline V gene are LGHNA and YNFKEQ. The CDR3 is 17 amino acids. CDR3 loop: CASSAGGARISTDEQYF. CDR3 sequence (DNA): TGTGCCAGCAGCGCCGGTGGAGCACGGATCTCTACTGACGAGCAGTACTTC.

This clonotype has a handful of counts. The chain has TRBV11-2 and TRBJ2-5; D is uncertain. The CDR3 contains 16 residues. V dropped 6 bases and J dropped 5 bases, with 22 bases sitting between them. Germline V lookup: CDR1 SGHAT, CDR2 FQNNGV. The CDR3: CASSPTGPTLGETQYF. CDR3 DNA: TGTGCCAGCAGTCCTACTGGGCCTACCCTAGGGGAGACCCAGTACTTC.

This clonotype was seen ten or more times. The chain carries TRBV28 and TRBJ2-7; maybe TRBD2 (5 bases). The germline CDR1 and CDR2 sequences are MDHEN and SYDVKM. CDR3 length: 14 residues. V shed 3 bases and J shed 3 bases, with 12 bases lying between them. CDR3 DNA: TGTGCCAGCAGTTTCCGGGTCGGAGGCTACGAGCAGTACTTC. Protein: CASSFRVGGYEQYF.

CDR3 nucleotides: TGTGCCAGCAGCACCCCGGGAGGCTTCTCCTACAATGAGCAGTTCTTC. Translating gives CASSTPGGFSYNEQFF. This sequence joins TRBV11-2 and TRBJ2-1, with 7 bases lining up with TRBD2. The trim removed 5 bases at V and 0 bases at J, leaving 7 bases unmatched. The CDR3 sequence is 16 residues long. CDR1 SGHAT and CDR2 FQNNGV come from the germline V gene.

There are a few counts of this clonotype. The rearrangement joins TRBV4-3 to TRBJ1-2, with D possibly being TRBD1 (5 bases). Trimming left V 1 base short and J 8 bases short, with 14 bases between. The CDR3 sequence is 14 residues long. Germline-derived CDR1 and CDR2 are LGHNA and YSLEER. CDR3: CASSQGGYDVGYTF. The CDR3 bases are TGCGCCAGCAGCCAAGGGGGCTACGACGTCGGCTACACCTTC.